Following are 13 T cell receptor beta chains from one sample sequenced in a study of shared clonotypes between healthy human individuals. Using immunoSEQ multiplex PCR, the repertoire was profiled, and TCRdb retains in-frame clones only, with some absent. The sample lists about a million clones; around 76% were seen once. Sequencing used memory CD4+ T cells sorted from blood. Subset noted: CD45RA-negative fraction. These receptors came from a man aged 18 to 29 in good health.

As for this clone: The sample contains more than one DNA sequence encoding this CDR3. The CDR3 nucleotides are TGTGCCAGCAGTGAGGTCATGGGGTCAGGAAACACCATATATTTT. Translation gives CASSEVMGSGNTIYF. This chain connects TRBV6-1 to TRBJ1-3; D remains unclear. Per the germline V gene, CDR1 is MNHNS and CDR2 is SASEGT. The CDR3 spans 15 residues. The germline V and J ends were trimmed by 3 bases and 4 bases, with 13 bases remaining between them.

The chain carries TRBV13 and TRBJ2-2; 10 nucleotides match TRBD1. J lost 4 bases, V lost 5 bases, and 7 bases had no gene match. The CDR3 sequence is 16 residues long. Germline loops: CDR1 PRHDT, CDR2 FYEKMQ (reference sequence). CDR3 residues: CASSLTRDRGTGELFF. The CDR3, as DNA: TGTGCCAGCAGCCTGACCCGGGACAGGGGCACCGGGGAGCTGTTTTTT.

This clone was seen a single time. This chain uses TRBV6-5 with TRBJ2-2; TRBD1 matches 8 bases. In germline, CDR1 is MNHEY, CDR2 SVGAGI. V lost 7 bases, J lost 6 bases, and 10 bases stayed unmatched. The CDR3 covers 15 residues. As DNA, the CDR3 is TGTGCCAGCACCCAGACAGGGGTAGTGGCCGGGGAGCTGTTTTTT. Translated: CASTQTGVVAGELFF.

CDR3 bases: TGCGCCAGCAGTCCCGGGACAGGGTGGGATGGCTACACCTTC. Translated: CASSPGTGWDGYTF. The chain couples TRBV5-1 to TRBJ1-2; 9 positions match TRBD1. The J segment lost 6 bases and the V segment lost 5 bases, leaving 8 bases of the junction unmatched. Germline V gene lookup returns CDR1 SGHRS and CDR2 YFSETQ. The CDR3 runs 14 residues. The whole variable domain, remainder taken from reference TRBV5-1 and TRBJ1-2, is KAGVTQTPRYLIKTRGQQVTLSCSPISGHRSVSWYQQTPGQGLQFLFEYFSETQRNKGNFPGRFSGRQFSNSRSEMNVSTLELGDSALYLCASSPGTGWDGYTFGSGTRLTVV.

The chain recombines TRBV2 with TRBJ2-1; 10 positions match TRBD1. This CDR3 region has 16 residues. The V gene end was trimmed by 7 bases and the J gene end by 7 bases; junction bases not matched to a gene: 13. The germline V gene encodes CDR1 SNHLY and CDR2 FYNNEI. The CDR3 loop reads CASTESRTGGVNEQFF. Here the CDR3 DNA reads TGTGCCAGCACCGAAAGTAGGACAGGGGGGGTTAATGAGCAGTTCTTC.

The chain couples TRBV10-1 to TRBJ1-1, with D perhaps matching TRBD1 (6 bases). Germline V CDR1 and CDR2: WNHNN, SYGVQD (reference sequence). The CDR3 has 14 residues. With 2 bases removed from V and 2 bases from J, the gap between germline ends came to 9 bases. For the CDR3, the DNA is TGCGCCAGCAGTGAGGGCAGGGGTAACACTGAAGCTTTCTTT. The encoded protein is CASSEGRGNTEAFF.

The V and J genes are TRBV11-3 and TRBJ2-1; 7 nucleotides line up with TRBD1. The junction had 13 bases not matched to a gene; V was cut back by 6 bases and J by 5 bases. This CDR3 is 16 amino acids long. CDR1 is SGHNT and CDR2 is YENEEA in the germline V gene. This CDR3 is CASRSGRQGYNNEQFF. In DNA, the CDR3 is TGTGCCAGCAGATCCGGCCGACAGGGATATAACAATGAGCAGTTCTTC.

The chain couples TRBV15 to TRBJ2-6; D is uncertain. Germline CDR1 is LNHNV and CDR2 is YYDKDF (reference sequence). V was shortened by 0 bases and J by 0 bases, with 6 bases between the two germline ends. The CDR3 totals 16 residues. In DNA, the CDR3 is TGTGCCACCAGCAGAGAGGCGGACTCTGGGGCCAACGTCCTGACTTTC. Its translation: CATSREADSGANVLTF.

The chain joins TRBV6-5 to TRBJ1-1, with D perhaps TRBD1 (6 bases). There are 15 residues in the CDR3. V lost 5 bases to trimming and J lost 1 base, with 14 bases between them. CDR1 is MNHEY and CDR2 is SVGAGI in the germline V gene. The CDR3 loop reads CASSPGTLGNTEAFF. CDR3 DNA: TGTGCCAGCAGTCCCGGGACATTAGGGAACACTGAAGCTTTCTTT.

This sequence joins TRBV4-1 and TRBJ1-5; unclear D gene. The CDR3 is 14 amino acids. Per germline, CDR1 MGHRA and CDR2 YSYEKL. V was trimmed by 4 bases and J by 5 bases, leaving 12 bases between them. The CDR3 DNA sequence: TGCGCCAGCAGCCCCACCCAAGGGCATCAGCCCCAGCATTTT. Its translation is CASSPTQGHQPQHF.

This clone was detected only once. This chain uses TRBV19 with TRBJ2-3; TRBD1 agrees at 7 bases. The germline gives CDR1 LNHDA, CDR2 SQIVND (reference sequence). The CDR3 runs 12 residues. The V gene end was trimmed by 10 bases and the J gene end by 5 bases; junction bases not matched to a gene: 6. The CDR3 protein is CATSQGKDTQYF. In DNA form, the CDR3 reads TGTGCCACCTCACAGGGGAAAGATACGCAGTATTTT.

The chain uses TRBV7-9 and TRBJ1-3; 11 bases line up with TRBD1. V was pared by 5 bases and J by 3 bases, with 3 bases of the junction left unmatched. Germline V gives CDR1 SEHNR, CDR2 FQNEAQ (reference sequence). The CDR3 is made up of 15 amino acids. As DNA, the CDR3 is TGTGCCAGCAGCAGGACAGGGGGCGTTGGAAACACCATATATTTT. It specifies CASSRTGGVGNTIYF.

Here the CDR3 reads CASSPGQGAGETQYF. The CDR3 DNA reads as TGTGCCAGCTCACCGGGACAGGGGGCAGGAGAGACCCAGTACTTC. The chain is built from TRBV18 and TRBJ2-5; 12 bases are shared with TRBD1. The CDR3 loop spans 15 amino acids. V lost 3 bases to trimming and J lost 4 bases; unmatched junction nucleotides: 3. Per germline, CDR1 KGHSH and CDR2 LQKENI.